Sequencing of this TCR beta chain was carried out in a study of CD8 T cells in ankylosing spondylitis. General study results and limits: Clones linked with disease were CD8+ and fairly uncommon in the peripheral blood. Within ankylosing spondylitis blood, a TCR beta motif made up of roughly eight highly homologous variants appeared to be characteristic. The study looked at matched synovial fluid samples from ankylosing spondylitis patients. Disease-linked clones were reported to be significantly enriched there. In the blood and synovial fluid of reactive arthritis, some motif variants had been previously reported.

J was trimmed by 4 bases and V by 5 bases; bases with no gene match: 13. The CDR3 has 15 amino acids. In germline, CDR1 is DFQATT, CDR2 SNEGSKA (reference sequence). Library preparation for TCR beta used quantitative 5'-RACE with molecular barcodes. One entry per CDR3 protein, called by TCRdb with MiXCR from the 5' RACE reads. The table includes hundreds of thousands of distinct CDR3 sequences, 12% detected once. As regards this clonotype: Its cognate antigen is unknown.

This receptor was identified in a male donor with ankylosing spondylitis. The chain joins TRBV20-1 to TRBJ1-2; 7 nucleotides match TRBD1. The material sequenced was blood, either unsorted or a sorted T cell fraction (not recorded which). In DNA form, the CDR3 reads TGCAGTGCTTACACCTCCTCGGGACAGAGCTATGGCTACACCTTC. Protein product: CSAYTSSGQSYGYTF.